One sample yielded the 3 T cell receptor beta chains listed below, sequenced in a study of blood T cell repertoires in COVID-19. TCRdb's copy holds only in-frame clones and misses some; the assay was immunoSEQ multiplex PCR. The data show 35,000 to 45,000 clones, roughly nine tenths seen once. Source material: peripheral blood. The receptors were gathered from a man in his sixties or seventies with acute or convalescent COVID-19.

The chain carries TRBV28 and TRBJ1-2, with 9 bases fitting TRBD1. The CDR3 is 14 amino acids. Trimming took 6 bases from V and 8 from J; bases not matched to a gene: 10. The germline V gene encodes CDR1 MDHEN and CDR2 SYDVKM. CDR3 nucleotide sequence: TGTGCCAGCAGGCAGACAGGGGGAGTCGACGGCTACACCTTC. Translating gives CASRQTGGVDGYTF.

The rearrangement links TRBV27 to TRBJ1-1; 10 bases align to TRBD1. After removal of 5 bases from V and 11 bases from J, the junction contained 11 bases not matched to a gene. Germline lookup yields CDR1 MNHEY and CDR2 SMNVEV (reference sequence). This CDR3 has 14 amino acids. CDR3 sequence (DNA): TGTGCCAGCAGTATAGACCGGGACAGGGGCAGGGCTTTCTTT. Its protein is CASSIDRDRGRAFF.

This clone is a singleton in its sample. The V and J genes are TRBV2 and TRBJ1-1; unclear D gene. The CDR3 is 15 amino acids. V dropped 6 bases and J dropped 1 base, with 15 bases sitting between them. Per the germline V gene, CDR1 is SNHLY and CDR2 is FYNNEI. CDR3 sequence: CASRVELGGNTEAFF. CDR3 in DNA: TGTGCCAGCAGGGTGGAGCTTGGAGGGAACACTGAAGCTTTCTTT.